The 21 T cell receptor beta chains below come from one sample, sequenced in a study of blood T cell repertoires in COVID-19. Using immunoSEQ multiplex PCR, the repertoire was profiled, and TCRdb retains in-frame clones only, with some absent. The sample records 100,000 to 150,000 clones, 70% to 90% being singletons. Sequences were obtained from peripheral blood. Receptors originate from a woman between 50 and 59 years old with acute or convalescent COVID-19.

The CDR3 sequence is CASSVGDRGLNYGYTF. DNA for the CDR3: TGTGCCAGCAGCGTAGGGGACAGGGGGCTCAACTATGGCTACACCTTC. The rearrangement links TRBV9 to TRBJ1-2; 12 bases agree with TRBD1. Germline CDR1 is SGDLS and CDR2 is YYNGEE. CDR3 length equals 16 residues. Trimming at V came to 0 bases and at J to 2 bases, leaving 2 bases not matched to a gene.

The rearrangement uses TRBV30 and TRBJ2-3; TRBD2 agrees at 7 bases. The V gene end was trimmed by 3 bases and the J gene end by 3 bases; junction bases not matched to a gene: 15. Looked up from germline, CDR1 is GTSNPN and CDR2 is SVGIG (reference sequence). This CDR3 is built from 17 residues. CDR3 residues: CAWSSSLTAGSTDTQYF. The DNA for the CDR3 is TGTGCCTGGAGCTCCAGTCTGACAGCGGGGAGTACAGATACGCAGTATTTT.

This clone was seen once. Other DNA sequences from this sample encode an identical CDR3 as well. CDR3 in amino acids: CASSQSIGNTIYF. DNA of the CDR3: TGTGCCAGCAGCCAATCAATCGGTAACACCATATATTTT. V gene TRBV3-1 (or the pseudogene TRBV3-2) combines with J gene TRBJ1-3; D is uncertain. The germline gives CDR1 LGHDT, CDR2 YNNKEL (reference sequence). V lost 2 bases, J lost 7 bases, and 9 bases lay in between. CDR3 length equals 13 residues.

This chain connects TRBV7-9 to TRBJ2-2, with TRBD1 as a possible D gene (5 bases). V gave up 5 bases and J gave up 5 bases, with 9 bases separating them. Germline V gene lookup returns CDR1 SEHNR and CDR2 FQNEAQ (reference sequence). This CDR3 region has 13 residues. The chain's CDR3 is CASSADRTGELFF. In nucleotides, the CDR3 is TGTGCCAGCAGCGCCGACAGAACCGGGGAGCTGTTTTTT. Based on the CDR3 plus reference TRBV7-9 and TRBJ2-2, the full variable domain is DTGVSQNPRHKITKRGQNVTFRCDPISEHNRLYWYRQTLGQGPEFLTYFQNEAQLEKSRLLSDRFSAERPKGSFSTLEIQRTEQGDSAMYLCASSADRTGELFFGEGSRLTVL.

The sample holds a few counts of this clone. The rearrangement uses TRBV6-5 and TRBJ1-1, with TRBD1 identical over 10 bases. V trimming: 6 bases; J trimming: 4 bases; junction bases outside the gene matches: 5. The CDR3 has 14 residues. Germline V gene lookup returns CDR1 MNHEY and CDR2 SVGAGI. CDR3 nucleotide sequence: TGTGCCAGCAGGACAGGGGGCGTGGGCACTGAAGCTTTCTTT. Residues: CASRTGGVGTEAFF.

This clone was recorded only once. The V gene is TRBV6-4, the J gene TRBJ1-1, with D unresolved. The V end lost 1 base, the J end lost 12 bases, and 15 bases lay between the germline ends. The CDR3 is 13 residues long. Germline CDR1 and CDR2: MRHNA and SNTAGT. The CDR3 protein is CASSDWSTRVTFF. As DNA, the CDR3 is TGTGCCAGCAGTGACTGGTCGACCCGGGTCACTTTCTTT.

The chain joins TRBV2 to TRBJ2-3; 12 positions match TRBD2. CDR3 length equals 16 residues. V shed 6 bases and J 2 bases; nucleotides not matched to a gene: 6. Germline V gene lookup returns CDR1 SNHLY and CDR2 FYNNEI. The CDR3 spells CASRAGLAGNTDTQYF. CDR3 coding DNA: TGTGCCAGCAGGGCCGGACTAGCGGGAAACACAGATACGCAGTATTTT.

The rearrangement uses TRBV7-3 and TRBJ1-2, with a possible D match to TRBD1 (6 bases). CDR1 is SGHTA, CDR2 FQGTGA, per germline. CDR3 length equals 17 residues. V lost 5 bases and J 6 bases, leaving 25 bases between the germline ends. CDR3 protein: CASSPKPLGQLRDGYTF. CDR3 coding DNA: TGTGCCAGCAGCCCAAAACCGCTCGGACAGCTCAGGGATGGCTACACCTTC.

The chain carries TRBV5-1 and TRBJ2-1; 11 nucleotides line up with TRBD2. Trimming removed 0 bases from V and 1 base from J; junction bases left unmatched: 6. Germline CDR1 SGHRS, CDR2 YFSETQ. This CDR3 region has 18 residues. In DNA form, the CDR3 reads TGCGCCAGCAGCTTGGTATTACTAGCGGGAGTTTCCTACAATGAGCAGTTCTTC. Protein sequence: CASSLVLLAGVSYNEQFF.

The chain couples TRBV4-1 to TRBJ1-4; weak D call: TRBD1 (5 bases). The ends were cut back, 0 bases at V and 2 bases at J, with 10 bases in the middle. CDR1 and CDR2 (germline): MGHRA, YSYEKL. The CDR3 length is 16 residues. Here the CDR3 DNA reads TGCGCCAGCAGCCAAGATAGTGGGGGGACTAATGAAAAACTGTTTTTT. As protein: CASSQDSGGTNEKLFF.

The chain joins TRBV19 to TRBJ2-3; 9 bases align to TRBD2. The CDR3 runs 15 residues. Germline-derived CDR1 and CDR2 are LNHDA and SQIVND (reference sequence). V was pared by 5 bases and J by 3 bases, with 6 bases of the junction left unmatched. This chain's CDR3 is CASSHSGGQTDTQYF. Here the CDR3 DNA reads TGTGCCAGTAGTCATAGCGGGGGACAAACAGATACGCAGTATTTT.

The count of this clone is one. The CDR3: CASSQIWTSGRRRSYNEQFF. The CDR3 nucleotides are TGTGCCAGCAGCCAAATTTGGACTAGCGGGAGGCGGAGGTCCTACAATGAGCAGTTCTTC. V gene TRBV14 combines with J gene TRBJ2-1; 14 bases agree with TRBD2. CDR1 is SGHDN, CDR2 FVKESK, per germline. Losses at the gene ends were 2 bases for V and 1 base for J; bases not matched to a gene: 10. The CDR3 is made up of 20 amino acids.

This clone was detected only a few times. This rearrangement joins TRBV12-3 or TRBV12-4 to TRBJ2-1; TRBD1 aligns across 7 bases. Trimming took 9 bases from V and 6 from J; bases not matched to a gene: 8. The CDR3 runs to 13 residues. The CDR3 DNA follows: TGTGCCAGTAGACAGGGCGGTGTCAATGAGCAGTTCTTC. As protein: CASRQGGVNEQFF.

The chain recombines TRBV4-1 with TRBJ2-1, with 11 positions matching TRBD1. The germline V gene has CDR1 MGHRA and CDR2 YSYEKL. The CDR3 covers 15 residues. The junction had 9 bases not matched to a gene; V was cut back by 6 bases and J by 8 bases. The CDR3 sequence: CASSLPGQGVHEQFF. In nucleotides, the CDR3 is TGCGCCAGCAGTCTTCCGGGACAGGGGGTACATGAGCAGTTCTTC.

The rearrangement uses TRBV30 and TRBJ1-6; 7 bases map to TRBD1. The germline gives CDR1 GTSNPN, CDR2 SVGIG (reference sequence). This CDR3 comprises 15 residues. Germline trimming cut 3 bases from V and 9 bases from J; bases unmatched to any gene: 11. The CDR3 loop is CAWSPGGRGSSPLHF. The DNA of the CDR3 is TGTGCCTGGAGCCCCGGCGGCAGGGGGAGTTCACCCCTCCACTTT.

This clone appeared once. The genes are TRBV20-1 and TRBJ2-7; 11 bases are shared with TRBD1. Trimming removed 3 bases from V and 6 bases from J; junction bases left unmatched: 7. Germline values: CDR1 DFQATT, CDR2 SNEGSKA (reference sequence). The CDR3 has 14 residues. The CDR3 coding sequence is TGCAGTGCTAGTGGGACAGGGGGGATGGTCGAGCAGTACTTC. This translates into CSASGTGGMVEQYF.

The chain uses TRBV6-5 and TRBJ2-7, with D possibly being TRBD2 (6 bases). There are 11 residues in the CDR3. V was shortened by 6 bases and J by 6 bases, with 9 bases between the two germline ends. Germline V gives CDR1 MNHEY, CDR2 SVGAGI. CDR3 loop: CASSGGGEQYF. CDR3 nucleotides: TGTGCCAGCAGCGGGGGTGGCGAGCAGTACTTC.

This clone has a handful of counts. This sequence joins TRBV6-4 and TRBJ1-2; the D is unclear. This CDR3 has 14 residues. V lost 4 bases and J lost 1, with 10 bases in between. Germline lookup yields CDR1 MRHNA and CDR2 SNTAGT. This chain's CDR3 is CASSGSGRNYGYTF. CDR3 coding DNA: TGTGCCAGCAGTGGGTCAGGTCGTAACTATGGCTACACCTTC.

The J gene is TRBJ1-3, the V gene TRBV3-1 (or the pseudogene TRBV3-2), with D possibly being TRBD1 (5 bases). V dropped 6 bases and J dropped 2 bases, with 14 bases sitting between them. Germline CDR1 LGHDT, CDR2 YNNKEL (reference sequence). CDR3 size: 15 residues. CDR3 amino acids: CASSFTMGPGNTIYF. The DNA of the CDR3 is TGTGCCAGCAGTTTCACAATGGGGCCTGGAAACACCATATATTTT.

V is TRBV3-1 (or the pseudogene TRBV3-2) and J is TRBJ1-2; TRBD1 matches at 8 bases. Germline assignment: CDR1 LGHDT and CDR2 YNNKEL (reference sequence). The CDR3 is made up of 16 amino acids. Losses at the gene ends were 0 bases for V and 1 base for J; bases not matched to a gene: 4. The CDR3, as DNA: TGTGCCAGCAGCCAAGATTCAGGGGGCGGTAACTATGGCTACACCTTC. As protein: CASSQDSGGGNYGYTF.

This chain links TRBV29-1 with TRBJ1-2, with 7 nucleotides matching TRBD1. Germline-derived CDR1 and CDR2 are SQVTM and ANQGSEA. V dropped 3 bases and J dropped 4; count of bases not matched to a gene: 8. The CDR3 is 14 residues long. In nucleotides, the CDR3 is TGCAGCGTTGACAACCGACAGGGAGGCTATGGCTACACCTTC. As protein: CSVDNRQGGYGYTF.